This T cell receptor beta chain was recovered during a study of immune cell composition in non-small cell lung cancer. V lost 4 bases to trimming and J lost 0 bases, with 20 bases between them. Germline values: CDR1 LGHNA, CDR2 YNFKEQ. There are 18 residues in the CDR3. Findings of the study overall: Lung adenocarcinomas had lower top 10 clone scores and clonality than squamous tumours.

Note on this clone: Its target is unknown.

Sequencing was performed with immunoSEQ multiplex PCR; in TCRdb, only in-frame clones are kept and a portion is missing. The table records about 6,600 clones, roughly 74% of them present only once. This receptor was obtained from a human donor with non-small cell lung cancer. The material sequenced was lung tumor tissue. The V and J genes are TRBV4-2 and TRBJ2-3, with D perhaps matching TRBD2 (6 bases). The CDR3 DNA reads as TGTGCCAGCAGCCCCACCGGGGGATACAGATTTAGCACAGATACGCAGTATTTT. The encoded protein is CASSPTGGYRFSTDTQYF.